The clone carrying this T cell receptor (beta chain) was observed once. The CDR3 has 16 amino acids. The V gene end was trimmed by 7 bases and the J gene end by 3 bases; junction bases not matched to a gene: 8. Germline V gene sequence: CDR1 ENHRY, CDR2 SYGVKD. These data originate in a study of T cells in narcolepsy. Across the whole study: Donors had narcolepsy type 1 or type 2, or were healthy controls.

Data came from immunoSEQ multiplex PCR; TCRdb stores just in-frame clones and leaves some out. The sample consists of approximately 32,000 clones, 87% of them appearing once. This sequence originates from a human donor with narcolepsy. The chain is built from TRBV10-3 and TRBJ2-7; 14 bases fit TRBD2. The sequencing input was CD45RA- memory CD4+ T cells from PBMCs. The CDR3 sequence: CAITGTSGRPLYEQYF. The CDR3 coding sequence is TGTGCCATCACCGGGACTAGCGGGAGACCACTCTACGAGCAGTACTTC.